The 6 T cell receptor beta chains in this list originate from one sample, sequenced in a study of T cells in Graves' hyperthyroidism and ophthalmopathy. Researchers amplified the TCR beta CDR3 regions from RNA transcripts. HTBI primers were used for first-round RT-PCR of the TCR CDR3. TCRdb analysed the multiplex PCR reads with MiXCR anew, one entry per CDR3 protein. The profile shows about 53,000 distinct CDR3 sequences, roughly 49% of them singletons. The specimen sequenced was blood. These receptors were obtained from a woman in her 30s with Graves' ophthalmopathy.

The table lists this clonotype with many counts. This sequence joins TRBV19 and TRBJ1-1; D is unclear. This CDR3 spans 13 amino acids. Per germline, CDR1 LNHDA and CDR2 SQIVND (reference sequence). V was shortened by 5 bases and J by 1 base, with 8 bases between the two germline ends. The CDR3 spells CASSPGPNTEAFF. Written as DNA, the CDR3 is TGTGCCAGTAGTCCAGGACCGAACACTGAAGCTTTCTTT. The variable domain in full, completed from reference TRBV19 and TRBJ1-1, reads DGGITQSPKYLFRKEGQNVTLSCEQNLNHDAMYWYRQDPGQGLRLIYYSQIVNDFQKGDIAEGYSVSREKKESFPLTVTSAQKNPTAFYLCASSPGPNTEAFFGQGTRLTVV.

The chain is built from TRBV24-1 and TRBJ2-7; D unclear. This CDR3 has 8 residues. The germline CDR1 and CDR2 sequences are KGHDR and SFDVKD. V lost 4 bases and J 9 bases, leaving 0 bases between the germline ends. CDR3 in amino acids: CATSEQYF. Written as DNA, the CDR3 is TGTGCCACCAGTGAGCAGTACTTC.

Many counts were recorded for this clonotype. The chain carries TRBV4-2 and TRBJ1-6, with 7 bases lining up with TRBD1. This CDR3 is built from 16 residues. Germline V gene sequence: CDR1 LGHNA, CDR2 YNFKEQ. V shed 0 bases, J shed 10 bases, and the junction held 9 bases outside the gene matches. In DNA form, the CDR3 reads TGTGCCAGCAGCCAAGATTGGGCGACAGGGAGCTCACCCCTCCACTTT. Its protein product is CASSQDWATGSSPLHF.

V usage is TRBV20-1 and J usage is TRBJ1-1; no clear D. Per germline, CDR1 DFQATT and CDR2 SNEGSKA (reference sequence). CDR3 size: 12 residues. The V and J ends lost 1 base and 5 bases respectively, with 8 bases between them. CDR3 sequence reads: CSARVRGTEAFF. The DNA of the CDR3 is TGCAGTGCTAGAGTCCGTGGGACTGAAGCTTTCTTT.

The rearrangement links TRBV24-1 to TRBJ2-7; 7 nucleotides align to TRBD1. The CDR3 is made up of 12 amino acids. Germline CDR1 and CDR2: KGHDR and SFDVKD. The CDR3 nucleotides read TGTACCAGCAGACAGGGTGCCTACGAGCAGTACTTC. This codes for CTSRQGAYEQYF.

As concerns this clonotype: At one end the junction does not follow the germline gene, possibly because of a read error. The chain links TRBV11-2 to TRBJ2-3, with 7 bases fitting TRBD2. The CDR3 spans 15 residues. The germline gives CDR1 SGHAT, CDR2 FQNNGV. Written as DNA, the CDR3 is TGTGCCAGCAGCTTAGAAGGCGGGAGCACAGATACGCAGTTTTTT. This translates into CASSLEGGSTDTQFF. The complete variable domain, with remaining parts taken from reference TRBV11-2 and TRBJ2-3, reads EAGVAQSPRYKIIEKRQSVAFWCNPISGHATLYWYQQILGQGPKLLIQFQNNGVVDDSQLPKDRFSAERLKGVDSTLKIQPAKLEDSAVYLCASSLEGGSTDTQFFGPGTRLTVL.